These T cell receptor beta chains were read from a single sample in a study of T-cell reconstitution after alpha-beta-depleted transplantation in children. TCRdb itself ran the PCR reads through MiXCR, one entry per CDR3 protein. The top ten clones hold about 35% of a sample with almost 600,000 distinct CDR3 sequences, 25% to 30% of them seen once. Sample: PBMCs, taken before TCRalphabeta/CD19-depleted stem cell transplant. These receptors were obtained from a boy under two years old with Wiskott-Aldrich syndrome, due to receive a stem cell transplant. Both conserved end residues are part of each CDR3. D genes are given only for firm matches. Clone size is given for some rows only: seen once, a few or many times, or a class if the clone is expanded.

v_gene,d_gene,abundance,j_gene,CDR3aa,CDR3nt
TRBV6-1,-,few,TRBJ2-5,CASRTVSGGTQSSQYF,TGTGCCAGCAGGACCGTATCAGGGGGGACCCAGAGTTCCCAGTACTTC
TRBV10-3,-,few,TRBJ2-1,CAISEPAGSSYNEQFF,TGTGCCATCAGTGAGCCGGCGGGCAGCTCGTACAATGAGCAGTTCTTC
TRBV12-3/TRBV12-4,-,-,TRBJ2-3,CASSSLGLYGTDTQYF,TGTGCCAGCAGTAGCTTGGGACTCTACGGCACAGATACGCAGTATTTT
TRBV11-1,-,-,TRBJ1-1,CASSLGVLRTTRLIGNTEAFF,TGTGCCAGCAGCTTAGGAGTCCTACGGACAACCCGCCTAATAGGGAACACTGAAGCCTTCTTT
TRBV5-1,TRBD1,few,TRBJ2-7,CASSPGQGFDEQYF,TGCGCCAGCAGCCCGGGACAGGGGTTCGACGAGCAGTACTTC
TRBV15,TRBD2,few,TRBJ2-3,CATSRDGSGITDTQYF,TGTGCCACCAGCAGAGATGGTAGCGGGATCACAGATACGCAGTATTTT
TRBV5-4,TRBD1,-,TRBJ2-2,CASSSTGGWNTGELFF,TGTGCCAGCAGCTCCACAGGGGGCTGGAACACCGGGGAGCTGTTTTTT
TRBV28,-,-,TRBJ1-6,CASSHKIQGYNNSPLHF,TGTGCCAGCAGTCACAAGATACAGGGATATAACAATTCACCCCTCCACTTT
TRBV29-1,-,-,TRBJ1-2,CSVIAGANYGYTF,TGCAGCGTTATAGCCGGGGCGAACTATGGCTACACCTTC
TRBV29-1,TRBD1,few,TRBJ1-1,CSTRTGGTEAFF,TGCAGCACCCGGACAGGGGGTACTGAAGCTTTCTTT
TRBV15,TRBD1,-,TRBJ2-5,CATSIRQGRRETQYF,TGTGCCACCAGCATCCGACAGGGGAGACGGGAGACCCAGTACTTC
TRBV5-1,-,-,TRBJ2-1,CASSLGPRPNSDEQFF,TGCGCCAGCAGCTTGGGACCTAGACCGAACAGTGATGAGCAGTTCTTC
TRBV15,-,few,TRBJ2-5,CATSSTGTQYF,TGTGCCACCAGCTCCACGGGGACCCAGTACTTC
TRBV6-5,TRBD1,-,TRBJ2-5,CASSYSGTGGRETQYF,TGTGCCAGCAGTTACTCCGGGACAGGGGGCCGAGAGACCCAGTACTTC
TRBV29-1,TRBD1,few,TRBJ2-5,CSVDGQGVFETQYF,TGCAGCGTGGATGGACAGGGGGTTTTCGAGACCCAGTACTTC
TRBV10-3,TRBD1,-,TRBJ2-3,CAISESYRGDTQYF,TGTGCCATCAGTGAGTCTTACAGGGGAGATACGCAGTATTTT
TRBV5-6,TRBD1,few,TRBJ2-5,CASSSPGTGVGETQYF,TGTGCCAGCAGCTCTCCCGGGACAGGGGTTGGAGAGACCCAGTACTTC
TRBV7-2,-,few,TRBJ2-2,CASSLGIGLRNTGELFF,TGTGCCAGCAGCTTAGGTATTGGACTACGGAACACCGGGGAGCTGTTTTTT
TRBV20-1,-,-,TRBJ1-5,CSVTRDSNQPQHF,TGCAGTGTAACCAGAGATAGCAATCAGCCCCAGCATTTT
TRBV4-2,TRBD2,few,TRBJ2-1,CASSQAGLAGHNEQFF,TGTGCCAGCAGCCAAGCGGGGCTAGCGGGACACAATGAGCAGTTCTTC
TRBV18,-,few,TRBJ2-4,CASSPLTGRTGAKNIQYF,TGTGCCAGCTCACCACTGACAGGCCGTACCGGGGCCAAAAACATTCAGTACTTC
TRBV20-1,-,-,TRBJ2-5,CSARKHDVLEETQYF,TGCAGTGCTAGGAAGCACGACGTGTTGGAAGAGACCCAGTACTTC
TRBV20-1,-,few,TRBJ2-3,CSASSADTQYF,TGCAGTGCTAGTTCGGCAGATACGCAGTATTTT
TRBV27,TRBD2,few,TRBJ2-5,CASSFRLAGVRGETQYF,TGTGCCAGCAGTTTCAGACTAGCGGGAGTTAGGGGGGAGACCCAGTACTTC
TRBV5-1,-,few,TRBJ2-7,CASSLGGAYYEQYF,TGCGCCAGCAGCTTGGGGGGGGCCTACTACGAGCAGTACTTC
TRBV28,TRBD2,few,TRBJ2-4,CASSLPGTSENIQYF,TGTGCCAGCAGTCTGCCCGGGACTAGCGAAAACATTCAGTACTTC
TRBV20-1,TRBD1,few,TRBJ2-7,CSAIDRVHEQYF,TGCAGTGCGATAGACAGGGTCCACGAGCAGTACTTC
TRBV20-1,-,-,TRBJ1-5,CSARAQGSRNQPQHF,TGCAGTGCTAGAGCGCAGGGCAGCCGCAATCAGCCCCAGCATTTT
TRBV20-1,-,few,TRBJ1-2,CSASDRIYGYTF,TGCAGTGCTAGCGACAGGATCTACGGCTACACCTTC
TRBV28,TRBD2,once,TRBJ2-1,CASSSRGSRSYNEQFF,TGTGCCAGCAGTTCCCGCGGGAGCAGGTCCTACAATGAGCAGTTCTTC
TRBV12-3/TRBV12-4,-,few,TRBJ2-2,CASSGGMNTGELFF,TGTGCCAGCAGTGGAGGGATGAACACCGGGGAGCTGTTTTTT